The 27 T cell receptor beta chains in this list originate from one sample, sequenced in a study of naive and memory T cell subsets. Two oligonucleotides, mixed equimolar, formed the beta constant-region primer covering TRBC1 and TRBC2. The ligated cDNA underwent four PCR rounds using SP2 and nested alpha and beta constant-region primers. TCRdb used MiXCR to reprocess the UMI-ligation and nested PCR reads, holding one entry per CDR3 protein. The sample has approximately 100,000 distinct CDR3 sequences; about 14% are singletons. What these receptors recognize is not known. Study-wide points: A few larger clonotypes appeared in naive repertoires, especially CD8, possibly memory cells re-expressing CD45RA.

Sequencing was done on a sample of naive CD8+ T cells from blood. Every receptor here comes from a human donor in good health.

This clonotype showed up many times. This chain joins TRBV7-8 and TRBJ2-7; TRBD1 might be the D (5 bases). There are 15 residues in the CDR3. Trimming cost V 4 bases and J 0 bases, with 13 bases left between them. The germline gives CDR1 SGHVS, CDR2 FQNEAQ. CDR3 DNA: TGTGCCAGCAGCTCAGGACACCCCAGCTCCTACGAGCAGTACTTC. Translation: CASSSGHPSSYEQYF.

The V and J genes are TRBV9 and TRBJ1-1; D is undetermined. The CDR3 loop spans 13 amino acids. CDR1 is SGDLS, CDR2 YYNGEE, per germline. V lost 6 bases and J lost 0, with 9 bases in between. CDR3 sequence reads: CASTNGLNTEAFF. CDR3 in DNA: TGTGCCAGCACCAATGGTTTGAACACTGAAGCTTTCTTT. Full variable domain (outside the CDR3, taken from reference TRBV9 and TRBJ1-1): DSGVTQTPKHLITATGQRVTLRCSPRSGDLSVYWYQQSLDQGLQFLIQYYNGEERAKGNILERFSAQQFPDLHSELNLSSLELGDSALYFCASTNGLNTEAFFGQGTRLTVV.

This clonotype was found a few times. V is TRBV6-2 or TRBV6-3 and J is TRBJ2-3; D ambiguous. Per germline, CDR1 MNHEY and CDR2 SVGEGT. CDR3 size: 12 residues. V was cut by 6 bases and J by 4 bases, with 8 bases left in between. CDR3 loop: CASSRPPDTQYF. The CDR3 coding sequence is TGTGCCAGCAGCCGTCCGCCAGATACGCAGTATTTT.

The V and J genes are TRBV14 and TRBJ2-1; D remains ambiguous. This CDR3 has 15 amino acids. V gave up 0 bases and J gave up 9 bases, with 15 bases separating them. The germline V gene encodes CDR1 SGHDN and CDR2 FVKESK. CDR3 coding DNA: TGTGCCAGCAGCCAAGAGTTCGGCTACGGCAGTGAGCAGTTCTTC. Translation: CASSQEFGYGSEQFF.

This chain joins TRBV28 and TRBJ1-4, with a possible D match to TRBD1 (5 bases). The germline gives CDR1 MDHEN, CDR2 SYDVKM. The CDR3 has 14 residues. The V end lost 3 bases, the J end lost 4 bases, and 9 bases lay between the germline ends. The CDR3 spells CASSFDSNNEKLFF. CDR3 DNA: TGTGCCAGCAGTTTTGACAGTAATAATGAAAAACTGTTTTTT.

The chain has TRBV29-1 and TRBJ2-7; TRBD1 might be the D (6 bases). Germline CDR1 SQVTM, CDR2 ANQGSEA. The CDR3 totals 11 residues. The V end lost 5 bases, the J end lost 7 bases, and 12 bases lay between the germline ends. CDR3 residues: CSVHQGKEQYF. CDR3 coding DNA: TGCAGCGTTCACCAGGGGAAGGAGCAGTACTTC.

A few counts support this clonotype. In nucleotides, the CDR3 is TGTGCCAGCAGTTTGACTGACAATGAGCAGTTCTTC. As protein: CASSLTDNEQFF. The chain combines TRBV12-3 or TRBV12-4 with TRBJ2-1; D unclear. Trimming cost V 3 bases and J 5 bases, with 5 bases left between them. CDR3 length equals 12 residues.

Ten or more counts support this clonotype. CDR3 bases: TGCAGCGTTGGATCGGACTGGGGGGAGCTGTTTTTT. This translates into CSVGSDWGELFF. The gene calls are TRBV29-1 and TRBJ2-2; the D gene is possibly TRBD2 (5 bases). The CDR3 covers 12 residues. Deletions cut 4 bases from V and 8 bases from J, with 11 bases between. Germline-derived CDR1 and CDR2 are SQVTM and ANQGSEA.

This clonotype was detected a few times. The chain employs TRBV2 and TRBJ2-7; TRBD1 matches 7 bases. The V segment lost 4 bases and the J segment 3 bases; nucleotides outside the gene matches: 12. This CDR3 comprises 16 residues. Germline lookup yields CDR1 SNHLY and CDR2 FYNNEI. This CDR3 is CASSGFGTVNDYEQYF. The DNA for the CDR3 is TGTGCCAGCAGTGGTTTCGGGACAGTGAACGACTACGAGCAGTACTTC.

This clonotype was observed a handful of times. V and J are TRBV28 and TRBJ2-3; D gene unclear. Trimming cost V 5 bases and J 8 bases, with 17 bases left between them. There are 14 residues in the CDR3. Germline CDR1 is MDHEN and CDR2 is SYDVKM. The CDR3 DNA is TGTGCCAGCAGTGGGGAACCCCCTGGAGTTACGCAGTATTTT. Its translation: CASSGEPPGVTQYF.

This chain connects TRBV7-9 to TRBJ2-1, with D possibly matching TRBD1 (6 bases). Germline V gene data show CDR1 as SEHNR and CDR2 as FQNEAQ (reference sequence). The CDR3 loop spans 16 amino acids. Trimming pared 3 bases from V and 6 bases from J, leaving 18 bases between. The CDR3: CASSLVSGEVRNEQFF. The CDR3 region has the DNA TGTGCCAGCAGCTTGGTGTCAGGGGAAGTCCGCAATGAGCAGTTCTTC. The full variable domain, completed using reference TRBV7-9 and TRBJ2-1, is DTGVSQNPRHKITKRGQNVTFRCDPISEHNRLYWYRQTLGQGPEFLTYFQNEAQLEKSRLLSDRFSAERPKGSFSTLEIQRTEQGDSAMYLCASSLVSGEVRNEQFFGPGTRLTVL.

The chain is built from TRBV4-3 and TRBJ2-3; weak D call: TRBD2 (7 bases). Trimming stripped 6 bases from V and 2 bases from J, with 18 bases between. The CDR3 is 16 amino acids. Germline CDR1 LGHNA, CDR2 YSLEER. The chain's CDR3 is CASSPWGGLFTDTQYF. CDR3 DNA sequence: TGCGCCAGCAGTCCATGGGGGGGGCTGTTCACAGATACGCAGTATTTT.

V is TRBV7-8 and J is TRBJ2-3; a weak D match, TRBD2 (7 bases). Germline loops: CDR1 SGHVS, CDR2 FQNEAQ. This CDR3 spans 14 amino acids. V dropped 10 bases and J dropped 4 bases, with 18 bases sitting between them. The CDR3 DNA is TGTGCCACCCTGAGGGGGGGAGGTCCAGATACGCAGTATTTT. It is translated as CATLRGGGPDTQYF. Full variable domain (remainder filled in from reference TRBV7-8 and TRBJ2-3): GAGVSQSPRYKVAKRGQDVALRCDPISGHVSLFWYQQALGQGPEFLTYFQNEAQLDKSGLPSDRFFAERPEGSVSTLKIQRTQQEDSAVYLCATLRGGGPDTQYFGPGTRLTVL.

V gene TRBV12-3 or TRBV12-4 combines with J gene TRBJ2-7; D remains unclear. The V gene lost 5 bases and the J gene lost 5 bases, with 16 bases spanning the gap. The CDR3 is made up of 14 amino acids. The DNA for the CDR3 is TGTGCCAGCAGTCCCTCGGGTCTCCCCCACGAGCAGTACTTC. It translates to CASSPSGLPHEQYF.

The chain employs TRBV9 and TRBJ2-1, with TRBD1 matching 7 bases. V dropped 0 bases and J dropped 8; count of bases not matched to a gene: 5. The CDR3 length is 14 residues. Germline V gene sequence: CDR1 SGDLS, CDR2 YYNGEE. The CDR3, as DNA: TGTGCCAGCAGCGTAGGGGACAGAAACGATGAGCAGTTCTTC. It specifies CASSVGDRNDEQFF.

Only a few counts were recorded for this clonotype. This chain links TRBV29-1 with TRBJ2-3, with 8 bases identical to TRBD1. V lost 7 bases, J lost 1 base, and 4 bases stayed unmatched. There are 13 residues in the CDR3. Germline V CDR1 and CDR2: SQVTM, ANQGSEA. CDR3 coding DNA: TGCAGCGATCAGGGGGCTGGCACAGATACGCAGTATTTT. It specifies CSDQGAGTDTQYF.

The CDR3 nucleotides are TGTGCCAGCAGCTTAGGGGGGGTCCTCTACAATGAGCAGTTCTTC. Amino acids: CASSLGGVLYNEQFF. V is TRBV7-9 and J is TRBJ2-1; possibly TRBD2 for D (6 bases). V was shortened by 1 base and J by 3 bases, with 10 bases between the two germline ends. The CDR3 totals 15 residues. The V gene's germline CDR1 is SEHNR and CDR2 FQNEAQ (reference sequence).

In the case of this clonotype: One junction end disagrees with the germline gene, perhaps due to a read error. The V gene is TRBV13, the J gene TRBJ2-2; either TRBD1 or TRBD2 may supply D (5 bases each). CDR3 length equals 16 residues. Germline V gives CDR1 PRHDT, CDR2 FYEKMQ (reference sequence). CDR3 coding DNA: TGTGCCAGCAGCTTGCAACTAGAGGGGAACGCCGGGGAGCTGTTTTTT. Translating gives CASSLQLEGNAGELFF.

In this sample, this clonotype turned up many times. The chain links TRBV2 to TRBJ2-1; 7 nucleotides match TRBD1. Germline V CDR1 and CDR2: SNHLY, FYNNEI. This CDR3 comprises 14 residues. V lost 7 bases, J lost 3 bases, and 6 bases stayed unmatched. The CDR3 is CASKDTGDYNEQFF. The DNA of the CDR3 is TGTGCCAGCAAAGACACAGGGGACTACAATGAGCAGTTCTTC. Using reference TRBV2 and TRBJ2-1 for the parts outside the CDR3, the full variable domain is EPEVTQTPSHQVTQMGQEVILRCVPISNHLYFYWYRQILGQKVEFLVSFYNNEISEKSEIFDDQFSVERPDGSNFTLKIRSTKLEDSAMYFCASKDTGDYNEQFFGPGTRLTVL.

The CDR3 DNA follows: TGTGCCAGCAGCGAGTCAGGCGGCTTAGACTCCGAGCAGTACTTC. Its translation: CASSESGGLDSEQYF. The chain carries TRBV9 and TRBJ2-7; no definite D call. V shed 3 bases and J shed 6 bases, with 19 bases lying between them. Germline CDR1 and CDR2: SGDLS and YYNGEE. This CDR3 is 15 amino acids long.

This clonotype was seen only a few times. The chain uses TRBV28 and TRBJ2-7; maybe TRBD1 (6 bases). Between the trimmed V and J ends, which lost 7 bases and 4 bases, there was a span of 11 bases. This CDR3 comprises 12 residues. Germline V gene sequence: CDR1 MDHEN, CDR2 SYDVKM. The CDR3 DNA sequence: TGTGCCAGCACCCAGGACAGTTACGAGCAGTACTTC. It encodes CASTQDSYEQYF.

In its sample, this clonotype was seen many times. The chain is built from TRBV7-8 and TRBJ2-5, with 7 bases identical to TRBD1. Losses at the gene ends were 2 bases for V and 3 bases for J; bases not matched to a gene: 6. The germline V gene has CDR1 SGHVS and CDR2 FQNEAQ. The CDR3 is made up of 15 amino acids. CDR3 bases: TGTGCCAGCAGCTTAATGACAGGGAGTGAAGAGACCCAGTACTTC. Protein product: CASSLMTGSEETQYF.

This clonotype occurred a few times. J is TRBJ2-7 and V is TRBV7-9; D gene unclear. The V gene's germline CDR1 is SEHNR and CDR2 FQNEAQ (reference sequence). V lost 3 bases, J lost 7 bases, and 13 bases lay in between. The CDR3 consists of 13 residues. The CDR3 sequence is CASSLTGLGEQYF. The CDR3 DNA is TGTGCCAGCAGCTTGACGGGCCTAGGGGAGCAGTACTTC.

V usage is TRBV6-2 or TRBV6-3 and J usage is TRBJ2-5; TRBD1 matches at 7 bases. The germline V gene encodes CDR1 MNHEY and CDR2 SVGEGT. The J segment lost 3 bases and the V segment lost 2 bases, leaving 6 bases of the junction unmatched. CDR3 length: 15 amino acids. CDR3 DNA: TGTGCCAGCAGTTACCCCGGGACAGAAAAAGAGACCCAGTACTTC. Protein product: CASSYPGTEKETQYF.

The chain is built from TRBV19 and TRBJ2-5, with D unresolved. The CDR3 runs 13 residues. The V end lost 5 bases, the J end lost 7 bases, and 14 bases lay between the germline ends. The germline CDR1 and CDR2 sequences are LNHDA and SQIVND (reference sequence). This chain's CDR3 is CASSWAQQATQYF. The CDR3 DNA reads TGTGCCAGTAGTTGGGCGCAGCAGGCGACCCAGTACTTC.

This clonotype has just a few counts. The J gene is TRBJ2-7, the V gene TRBV28; 11 positions match TRBD1. The CDR3 has 15 amino acids. V trimming: 1 base; J trimming: 3 bases; junction bases outside the gene matches: 2. From germline, CDR1 is MDHEN and CDR2 SYDVKM. The CDR3 spells CASSLSGTGGYEQYF. The CDR3 nucleotides are TGTGCCAGCAGTTTATCCGGGACAGGGGGCTACGAGCAGTACTTC.

The rearrangement joins TRBV7-6 to TRBJ1-4, with D maybe TRBD1 (5 bases). Per the germline V gene, CDR1 is SGHVS and CDR2 is FNYEAQ. This CDR3 has 14 residues. V lost 4 bases to trimming and J lost 1 base, with 7 bases between them. The CDR3 DNA reads TGTGCCAGCAGCTCCAGGGAAACTAATGAAAAACTGTTTTTT. It codes for CASSSRETNEKLFF. The whole variable domain, remainder taken from reference TRBV7-6 and TRBJ1-4, is GAGVSQSPRYKVTKRGQDVALRCDPISGHVSLYWYRQALGQGPEFLTYFNYEAQQDKSGLPNDRFSAERPEGSISTLTIQRTEQRDSAMYRCASSSRETNEKLFFGSGTQLSVL.